This TCR beta chain was captured in a study of spatial heterogeneity in lung cancer. Study overall: TCR and UMI combinations that were unique each appeared, on average, more than ten times in raw reads. The study, taken as a whole, reports: Ubiquitous expanded tumor TCRs were seen in blood more at resection than at follow-up.

Time point in this sample: sample taken at primary tumor resection. In each case, whole RNA from tumor, nontumor lung or frozen PBMC was sequenced unsorted. Donation came from about 72 patients with untreated early-stage non-small cell lung cancer. This clonotype was recorded many times. What it recognizes is unknown. Single TCR cDNA molecules each had their own unique molecular identifier. TCRdb independently ran MiXCR on the 5' RACE reads; one entry per CDR3 protein. The sample includes around 40,000 distinct CDR3 sequences, 5.8% seen only once; the top ten take around 10%. This material consisted of PBMCs, taken at surgery. This TCR came from a male donor with early-stage non-small cell lung cancer.

CDR3 in DNA: TGTGCCAGCAGACTTGGCGGGGGGGCTTACGAGCAGTACTTC. Translation: CASRLGGGAYEQYF. This chain uses TRBV28 with TRBJ2-7, with 9 bases lining up with TRBD2. Germline loops: CDR1 MDHEN, CDR2 SYDVKM. The CDR3 contains 14 residues. With V trimmed by 6 bases and J by 4 bases, 7 bases remained unmatched. The variable domain in full, with the rest retrieved from reference TRBV28 and TRBJ2-7, is DVKVTQSSRYLVKRTGEKVFLECVQDMDHENMFWYRQDPGLGLRLIYFSYDVKMKEKGDIPEGYSVSREKKERFSLILESASTNQTSMYLCASRLGGGAYEQYFGPGTRLTVT.